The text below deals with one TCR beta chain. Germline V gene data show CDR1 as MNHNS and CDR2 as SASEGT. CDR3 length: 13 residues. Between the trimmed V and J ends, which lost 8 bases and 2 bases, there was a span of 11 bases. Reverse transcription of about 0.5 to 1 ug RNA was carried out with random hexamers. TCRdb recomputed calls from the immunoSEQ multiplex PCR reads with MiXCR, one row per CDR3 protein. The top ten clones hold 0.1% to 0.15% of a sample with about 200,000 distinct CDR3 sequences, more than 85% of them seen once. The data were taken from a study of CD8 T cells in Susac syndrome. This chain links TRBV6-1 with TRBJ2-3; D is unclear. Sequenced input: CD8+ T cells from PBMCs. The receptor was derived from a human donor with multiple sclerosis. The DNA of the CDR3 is TGTGCCAGCTGGAACCACCCCACAGATACGCAGTATTTT. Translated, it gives CASWNHPTDTQYF.